This TCR beta chain was identified during a study of shared clonotypes between healthy human individuals. This clone was detected ten times or more. Germline CDR1 and CDR2: MGHDK and SYGVNS. This CDR3 has 14 amino acids. The V segment lost 5 bases and the J segment 4 bases; nucleotides outside the gene matches: 4. The table came from immunoSEQ multiplex PCR; TCRdb's copy has only in-frame clones and leaves some out. Of 520,000 or so clones in the sample, 79% were seen once. The rearrangement links TRBV25-1 to TRBJ2-7, with TRBD1 matching 11 bases. Sequences were obtained from PBMCs. This receptor was obtained from a woman aged 40 to 55 in good health. Some clones in this sample may be carry-over from other donors' samples. This chain's CDR3 is CASSRTGGTYEQYF. In DNA, the CDR3 is TGTGCCAGCAGTCGGACAGGGGGCACATACGAGCAGTACTTC.